This entry lists 6 T cell receptor beta chains sequenced from one sample in a study of T-cell reconstitution after alpha-beta-depleted transplantation in children. Preparation of the TCRbeta library involved a method that used unique molecular identifiers. MiXCR, run by TCRdb on the PCR reads, gives a single entry per CDR3 protein. The table has just over 350,000 distinct CDR3 sequences, 10% to 15% seen once. The sample here was PBMCs, taken from the stem cell graft. The receptors shown here come from a human donor who donated a stem cell graft to a child with Fanconi anemia.

The V gene is TRBV29-1, the J gene TRBJ1-1; D gene ambiguous. Trimming pared 6 bases from V and 11 bases from J, leaving 19 bases between. The CDR3 is 12 residues long. Germline-derived CDR1 and CDR2 are SQVTM and ANQGSEA. The CDR3 loop is CSVDMDSSGAFF. As DNA, the CDR3 is TGCAGCGTCGACATGGACTCTTCCGGTGCTTTCTTT. Full variable domain (remainder filled in from reference TRBV29-1 and TRBJ1-1): SAVISQKPSRDICQRGTSLTIQCQVDSQVTMMFWYRQQPGQSLTLIATANQGSEATYESGFVIDKFPISRPNLTFSTLTVSNMSPEDSSIYLCSVDMDSSGAFFGQGTRLTVV.

This clonotype occurred a few times. V is TRBV20-1 and J is TRBJ1-5; 10 bases agree with TRBD1. The CDR3 is made up of 16 amino acids. The germline V gene has CDR1 DFQATT and CDR2 SNEGSKA (reference sequence). Trimming at V came to 6 bases and at J to 10 bases, leaving 18 bases not matched to a gene. The CDR3, as DNA: TGCAGTGCCCTAAAACCGGGACAGGGGATAGGAGGCCCCCAGCATTTT. Translated, it gives CSALKPGQGIGGPQHF.

The rearrangement joins TRBV7-2 to TRBJ2-7; possible D gene TRBD2, 7 bases. Trimming pared 5 bases from V and 9 bases from J, leaving 17 bases between. Germline V gene sequence: CDR1 SGHTA, CDR2 FQGNSA. The CDR3 length is 13 residues. The CDR3 DNA reads as TGTGCCAGCAGCCATGCGGGGGCTCCGGGGCAGTACTTC. Amino acids: CASSHAGAPGQYF.

This clonotype occurred a few times. The chain uses TRBV7-8 and TRBJ1-1; 7 nucleotides line up with TRBD1. Per the germline V gene, CDR1 is SGHVS and CDR2 is FQNEAQ. This CDR3 comprises 15 residues. Trimming cost V 6 bases and J 6 bases; bases outside gene matches: 13. The CDR3 DNA is TGTGCCAGCAGGAGGGACAGTTGGAGAGGGGCTGAAGCTTTCTTT. Residues: CASRRDSWRGAEAFF.

The table lists this clonotype with a few counts. The chain uses TRBV3-1 and TRBJ2-2, with D uncertain. Trimming took 1 base from V and 2 from J, leaving 8 bases between them. The germline V gene encodes CDR1 LGHDT and CDR2 YNNKEL (reference sequence). There are 15 residues in the CDR3. The chain's CDR3 is CASSQGLSNTGELFF. The CDR3 DNA reads as TGTGCCAGCAGCCAAGGACTTTCCAACACCGGGGAGCTGTTTTTT.

The rearrangement uses TRBV7-9 and TRBJ1-1; D not certain. This CDR3 has 15 residues. The germline V gene has CDR1 SEHNR and CDR2 FQNEAQ (reference sequence). The V and J ends lost 2 bases and 4 bases respectively, with 14 bases between them. For the CDR3, the DNA is TGTGCCAGCAGCTTATCGGGAGGAGGTGTCACTGAAGCTTTCTTT. Translating gives CASSLSGGGVTEAFF.